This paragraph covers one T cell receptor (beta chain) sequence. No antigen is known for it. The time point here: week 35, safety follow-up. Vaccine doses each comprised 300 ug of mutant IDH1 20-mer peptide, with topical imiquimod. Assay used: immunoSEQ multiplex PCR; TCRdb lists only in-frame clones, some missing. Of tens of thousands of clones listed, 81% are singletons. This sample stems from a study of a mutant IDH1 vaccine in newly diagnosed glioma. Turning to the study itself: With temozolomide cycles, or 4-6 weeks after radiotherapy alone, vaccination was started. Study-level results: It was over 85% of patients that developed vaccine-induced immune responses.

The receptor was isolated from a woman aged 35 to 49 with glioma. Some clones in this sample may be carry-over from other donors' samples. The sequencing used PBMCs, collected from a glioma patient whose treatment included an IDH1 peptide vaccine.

The CDR3 spells CASSQELAGDLTYNEQFF. Written as DNA, the CDR3 is TGCGCCAGCAGCCAAGAGTTAGCGGGAGATCTAACCTACAATGAGCAGTTCTTC. This chain joins TRBV4-3 and TRBJ2-1; 9 nucleotides match TRBD2. The V and J ends lost 0 bases and 2 bases, in that order; junction bases with no gene match: 8. The CDR3 contains 18 residues. From germline, CDR1 is LGHNA and CDR2 YSLEER.